Here is one TCR beta chain with its context. Profiled with immunoSEQ multiplex PCR; TCRdb holds only in-frame clones, not every one. The sample consists of some 1,100,000 clones, roughly 74% of them appearing once. These data originate in a study of shared clonotypes between healthy human individuals. V dropped 5 bases and J dropped 5 bases, with 24 bases sitting between them. There are 17 residues in the CDR3. Germline CDR1 and CDR2: MDHEN and SYDVKM. The sequenced sample was memory CD4+ T cells from PBMCs. Subset described: CD45RA-negative fraction. This clonotype was sampled from a man younger than 30 in good health. Some clones in this sample may be carry-over from other donors' samples. The chain recombines TRBV28 with TRBJ1-2; maybe TRBD1 (5 bases). The chain's CDR3 is CASSPLQGGGVRYGYTF. The CDR3 nucleotides read TGTGCCAGCAGTCCACTCCAGGGAGGAGGTGTGAGGTATGGCTACACCTTC.